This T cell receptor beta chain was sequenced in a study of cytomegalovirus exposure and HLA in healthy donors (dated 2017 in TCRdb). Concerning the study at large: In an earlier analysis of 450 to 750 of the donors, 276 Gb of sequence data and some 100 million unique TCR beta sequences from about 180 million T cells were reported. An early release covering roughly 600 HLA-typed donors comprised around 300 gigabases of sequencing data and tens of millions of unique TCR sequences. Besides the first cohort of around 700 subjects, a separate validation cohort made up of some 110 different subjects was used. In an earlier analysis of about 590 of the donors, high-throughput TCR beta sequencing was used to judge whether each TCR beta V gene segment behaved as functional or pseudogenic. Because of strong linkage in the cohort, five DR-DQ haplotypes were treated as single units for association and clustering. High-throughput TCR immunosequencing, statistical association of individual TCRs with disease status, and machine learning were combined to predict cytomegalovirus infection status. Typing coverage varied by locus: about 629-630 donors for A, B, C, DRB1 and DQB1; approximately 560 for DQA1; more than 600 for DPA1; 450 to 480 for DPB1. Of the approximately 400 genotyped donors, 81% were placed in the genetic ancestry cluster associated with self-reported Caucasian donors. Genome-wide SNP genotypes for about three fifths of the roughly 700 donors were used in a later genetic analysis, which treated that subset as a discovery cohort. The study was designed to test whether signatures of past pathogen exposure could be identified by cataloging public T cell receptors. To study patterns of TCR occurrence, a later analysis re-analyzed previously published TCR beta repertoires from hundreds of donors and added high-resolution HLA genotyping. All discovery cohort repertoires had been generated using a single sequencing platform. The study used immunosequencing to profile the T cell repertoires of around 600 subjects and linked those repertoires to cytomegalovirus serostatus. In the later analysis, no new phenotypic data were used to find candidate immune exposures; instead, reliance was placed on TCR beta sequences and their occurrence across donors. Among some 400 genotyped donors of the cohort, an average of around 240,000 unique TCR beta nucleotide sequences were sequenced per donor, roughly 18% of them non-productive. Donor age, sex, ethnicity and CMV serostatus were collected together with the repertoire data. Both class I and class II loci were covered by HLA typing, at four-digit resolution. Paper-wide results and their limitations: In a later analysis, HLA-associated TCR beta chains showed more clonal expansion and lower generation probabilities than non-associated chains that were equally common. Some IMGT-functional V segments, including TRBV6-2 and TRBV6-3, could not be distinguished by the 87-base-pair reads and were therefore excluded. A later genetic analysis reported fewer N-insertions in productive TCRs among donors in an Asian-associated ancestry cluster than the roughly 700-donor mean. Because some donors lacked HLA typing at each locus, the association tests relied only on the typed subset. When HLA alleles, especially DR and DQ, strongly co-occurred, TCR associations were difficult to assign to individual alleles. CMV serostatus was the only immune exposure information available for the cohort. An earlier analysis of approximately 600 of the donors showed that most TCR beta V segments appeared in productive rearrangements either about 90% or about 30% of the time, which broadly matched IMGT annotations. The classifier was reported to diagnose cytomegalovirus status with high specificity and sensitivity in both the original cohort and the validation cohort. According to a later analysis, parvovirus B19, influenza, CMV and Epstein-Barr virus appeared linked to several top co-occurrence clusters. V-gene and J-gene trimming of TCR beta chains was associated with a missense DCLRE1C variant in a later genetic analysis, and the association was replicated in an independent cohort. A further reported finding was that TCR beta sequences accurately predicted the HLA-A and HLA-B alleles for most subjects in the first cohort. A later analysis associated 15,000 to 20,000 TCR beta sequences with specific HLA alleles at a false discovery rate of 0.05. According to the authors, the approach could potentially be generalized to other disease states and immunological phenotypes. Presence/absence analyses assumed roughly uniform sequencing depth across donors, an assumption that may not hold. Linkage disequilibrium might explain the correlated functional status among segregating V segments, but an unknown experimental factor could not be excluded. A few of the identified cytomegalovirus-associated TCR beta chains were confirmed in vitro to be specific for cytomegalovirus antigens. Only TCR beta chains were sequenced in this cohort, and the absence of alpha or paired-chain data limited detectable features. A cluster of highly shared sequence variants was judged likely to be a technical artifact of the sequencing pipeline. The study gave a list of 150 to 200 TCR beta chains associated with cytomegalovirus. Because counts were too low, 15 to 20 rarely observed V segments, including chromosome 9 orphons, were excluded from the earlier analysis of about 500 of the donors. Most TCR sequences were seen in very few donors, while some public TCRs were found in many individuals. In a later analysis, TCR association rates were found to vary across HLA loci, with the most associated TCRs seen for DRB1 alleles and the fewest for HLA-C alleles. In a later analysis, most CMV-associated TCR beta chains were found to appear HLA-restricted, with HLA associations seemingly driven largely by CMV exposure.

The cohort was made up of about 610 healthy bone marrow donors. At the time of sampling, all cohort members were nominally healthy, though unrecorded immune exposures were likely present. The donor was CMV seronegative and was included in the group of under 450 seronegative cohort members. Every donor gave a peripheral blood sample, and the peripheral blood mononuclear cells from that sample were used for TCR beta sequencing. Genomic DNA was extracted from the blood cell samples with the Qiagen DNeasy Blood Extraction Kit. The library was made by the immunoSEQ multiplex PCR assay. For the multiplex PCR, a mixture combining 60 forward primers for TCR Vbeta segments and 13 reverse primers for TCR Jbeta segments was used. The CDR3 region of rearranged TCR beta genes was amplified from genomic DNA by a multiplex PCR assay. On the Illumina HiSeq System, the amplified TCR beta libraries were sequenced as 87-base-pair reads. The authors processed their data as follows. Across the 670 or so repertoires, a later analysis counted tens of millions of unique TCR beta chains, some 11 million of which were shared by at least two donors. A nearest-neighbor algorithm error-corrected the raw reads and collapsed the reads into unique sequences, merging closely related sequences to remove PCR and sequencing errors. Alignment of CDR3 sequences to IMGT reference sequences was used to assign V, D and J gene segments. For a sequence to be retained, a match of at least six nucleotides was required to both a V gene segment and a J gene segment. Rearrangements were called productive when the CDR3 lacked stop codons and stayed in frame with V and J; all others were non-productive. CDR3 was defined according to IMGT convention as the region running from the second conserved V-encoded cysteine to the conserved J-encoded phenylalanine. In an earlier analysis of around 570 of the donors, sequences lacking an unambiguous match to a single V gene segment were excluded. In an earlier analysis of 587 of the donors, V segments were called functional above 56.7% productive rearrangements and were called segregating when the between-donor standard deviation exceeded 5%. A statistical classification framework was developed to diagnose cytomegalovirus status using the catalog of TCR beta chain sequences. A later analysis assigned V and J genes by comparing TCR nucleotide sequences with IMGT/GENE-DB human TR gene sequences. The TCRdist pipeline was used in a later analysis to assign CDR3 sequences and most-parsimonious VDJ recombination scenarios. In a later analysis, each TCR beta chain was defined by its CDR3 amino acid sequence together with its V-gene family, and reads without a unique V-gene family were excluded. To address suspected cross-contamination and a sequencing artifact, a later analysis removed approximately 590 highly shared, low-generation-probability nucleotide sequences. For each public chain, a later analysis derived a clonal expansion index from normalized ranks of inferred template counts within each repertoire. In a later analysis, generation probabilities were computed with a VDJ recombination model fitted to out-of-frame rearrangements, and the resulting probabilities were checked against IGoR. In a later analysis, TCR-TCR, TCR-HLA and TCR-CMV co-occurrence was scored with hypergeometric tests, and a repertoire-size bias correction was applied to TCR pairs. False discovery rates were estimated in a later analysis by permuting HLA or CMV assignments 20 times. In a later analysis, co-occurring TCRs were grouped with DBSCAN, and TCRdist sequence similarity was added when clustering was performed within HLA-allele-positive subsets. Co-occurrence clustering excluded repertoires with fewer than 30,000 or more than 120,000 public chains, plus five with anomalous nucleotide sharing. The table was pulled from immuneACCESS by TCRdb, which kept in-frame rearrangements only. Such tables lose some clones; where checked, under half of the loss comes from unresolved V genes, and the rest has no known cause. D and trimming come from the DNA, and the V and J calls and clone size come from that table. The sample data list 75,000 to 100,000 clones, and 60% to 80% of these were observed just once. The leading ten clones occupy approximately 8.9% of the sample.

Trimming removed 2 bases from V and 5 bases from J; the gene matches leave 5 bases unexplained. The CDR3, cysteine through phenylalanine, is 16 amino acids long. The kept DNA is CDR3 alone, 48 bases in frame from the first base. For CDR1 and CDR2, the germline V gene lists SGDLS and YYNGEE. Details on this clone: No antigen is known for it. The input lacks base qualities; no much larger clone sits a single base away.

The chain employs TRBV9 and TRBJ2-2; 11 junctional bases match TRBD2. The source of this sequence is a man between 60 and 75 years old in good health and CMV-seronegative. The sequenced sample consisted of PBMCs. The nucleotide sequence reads TGTGCCAGCAGCGTTTTTCTAGCGGGGGGAACCGGGGAGCTGTTTTTT. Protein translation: CASSVFLAGGTGELFF.